The entry that follows covers one T cell receptor beta chain sequence. What it binds is not known. A junction boundary mismatches the germline segment, possibly from a read error. Generated by immunoSEQ multiplex PCR, the TCRdb table keeps only in-frame clones and is missing some. The table records about 150,000 clones, 75% to 90% of them present only once. The data are from a study of cytomegalovirus exposure and HLA in healthy donors. Overall study results and limits: Cytomegalovirus association was listed for around 170 TCR beta chains. Most TCR sequences were seen very rarely across donors, but some public TCRs occurred in many. In a later analysis, first-cohort TCR clusters were found to tend to co-occur in the 120 or so validation repertoires.

Germline values: CDR1 SGHRS, CDR2 YFSETQ. The CDR3 totals 14 residues. The donors belonged to the roughly 130-subject validation cohort, separate from the approximately 670-subject first cohort. Sequencing used PBMCs. The V call is TRBV5-1, the J call TRBJ2-7; D is perhaps TRBD1 (6 bases). The TCR comes from a man between 18 and 35 years old in good health and CMV-seropositive. CDR3 sequence reads: CASTGRGISHEQYF. The DNA of the CDR3 is TGCGCCAGCACCGGCAGGGGCATCTCCCACGAGCAGTACTTC.